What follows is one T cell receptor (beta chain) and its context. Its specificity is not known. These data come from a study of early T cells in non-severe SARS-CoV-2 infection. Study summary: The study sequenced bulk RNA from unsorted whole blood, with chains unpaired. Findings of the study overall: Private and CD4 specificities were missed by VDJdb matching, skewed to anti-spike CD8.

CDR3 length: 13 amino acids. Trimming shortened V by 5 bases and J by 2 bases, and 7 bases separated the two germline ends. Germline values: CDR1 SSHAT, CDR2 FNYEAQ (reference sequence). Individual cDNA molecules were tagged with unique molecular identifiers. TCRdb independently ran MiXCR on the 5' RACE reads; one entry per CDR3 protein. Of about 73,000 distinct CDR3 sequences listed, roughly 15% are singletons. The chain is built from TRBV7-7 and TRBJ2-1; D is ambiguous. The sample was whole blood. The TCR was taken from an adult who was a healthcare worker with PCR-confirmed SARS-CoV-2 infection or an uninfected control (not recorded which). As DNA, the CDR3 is TGTGCCAGCAGCCCCGACACCTACAATGAGCAGTTCTTC. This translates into CASSPDTYNEQFF.